This TCR beta chain was documented in a study of blood T cell repertoires in COVID-19. This clone was seen only once. The CDR3 covers 17 residues. The germline V gene encodes CDR1 SGHNT and CDR2 YYREEE (reference sequence). The V segment lost 3 bases and the J segment 1 base; nucleotides outside the gene matches: 6. Using immunoSEQ multiplex PCR, the repertoire was profiled, and TCRdb retains in-frame clones only, with some absent. This sample carries roughly 150,000 clones, 65% to 80% of them seen once, and the ten largest clones take under 20%. V is TRBV5-4 and J is TRBJ2-4; 11 nucleotides agree with TRBD1. Sequencing was carried out using PBMCs or T cells enriched from blood (not recorded which). This receptor was obtained from a woman in her 70s in a cohort exposed to, infected with or recovered from COVID-19 (not recorded which). In DNA form, the CDR3 reads TGTGCCAGCAGCTCCCTGGACAGGGGGCTCGCCAAAAACATTCAGTACTTC. Its translation is CASSSLDRGLAKNIQYF.